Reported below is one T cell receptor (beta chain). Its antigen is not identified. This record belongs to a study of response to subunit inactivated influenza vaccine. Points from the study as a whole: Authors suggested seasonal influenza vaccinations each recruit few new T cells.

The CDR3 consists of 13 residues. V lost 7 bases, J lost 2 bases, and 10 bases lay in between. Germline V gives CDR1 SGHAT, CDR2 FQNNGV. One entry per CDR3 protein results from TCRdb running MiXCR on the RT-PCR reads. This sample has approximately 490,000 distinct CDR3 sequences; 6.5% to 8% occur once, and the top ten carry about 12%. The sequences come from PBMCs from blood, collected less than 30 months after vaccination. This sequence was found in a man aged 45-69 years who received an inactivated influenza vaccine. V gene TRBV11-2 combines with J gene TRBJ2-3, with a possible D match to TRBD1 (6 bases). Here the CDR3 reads CASTQGYTDTQYF. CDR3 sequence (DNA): TGTGCCAGCACCCAGGGGTACACAGATACGCAGTATTTT.